This T cell receptor (beta chain) was obtained from a study of spatial heterogeneity in lung cancer. The overall study: Beta-chain sequences were consistently detected more often than alpha-chain sequences. On average, each unique TCR and UMI combination appeared more than ten times in raw reads.

Individually, TCR cDNA molecules were each labelled with a unique molecular identifier. MiXCR was run by TCRdb on the 5' RACE reads, yielding one entry per CDR3 protein. The sample holds approximately 12,000 distinct CDR3 sequences, roughly 6.4% seen once. Specified time point: sample taken at primary tumor resection. Whole RNA, isolated from tumor, nontumor lung or frozen PBMC, was sequenced without prior sorting. The donors comprised around 72 untreated early-stage non-small cell lung cancer patients. Deletions cut 6 bases from V and 8 bases from J, with 13 bases between. CDR1 is MNHEY, CDR2 SVGAGI, per germline. CDR3 length: 13 amino acids. By share, this clonotype counts as medium-sized. Because this beta chain is a stray read in a library intended to capture alpha chains, its abundance should not be given much weight.

Source: normal lung tissue next to the tumor, taken at surgery. This clonotype originated in a male donor with early-stage non-small cell lung cancer. The chain is built from TRBV6-5 and TRBJ2-2; D call uncertain. CDR3 DNA: TGTGCCAGCAGGAGGACCTCTGGGGGGGAGCTGTTTTTT. Protein sequence: CASRRTSGGELFF.